This entry is about one T cell receptor (beta chain). Its antigen is as yet unknown. CDR3 length: 14 amino acids. The V and J ends lost 6 bases and 1 base respectively, with 12 bases between them. Germline V CDR1 and CDR2: SGHVS, FQNEAQ. Researchers ran the PCR with 60 Vbeta and 13 Jbeta primers. Sequenced by immunoSEQ multiplex PCR; TCRdb stores in-frame clones only, minus some. Here the sample spans 66,000 or so clones, about 89% being singletons. The record originates from a study of cytomegalovirus exposure and HLA in healthy donors. Study conclusions and caveats: As a later analysis showed, a missense DCLRE1C variant was linked to trimming of TCR beta V- and J-genes. Fewer N-insertions (relative to the roughly 700-donor mean) were reportedly seen in an Asian-associated ancestry cluster in a later analysis.

What was sequenced was PBMCs. The receptor was derived from a man aged 25 to 40 in good health and CMV-seropositive. The J gene is TRBJ1-1, the V gene TRBV7-8; D gene unclear. The CDR3 DNA reads as TGTGCCAGCAGTGCGCGGCGGGCGAACACTGAAGCTTTCTTT. Translating it yields CASSARRANTEAFF.